This T cell receptor beta chain was documented in a study of T-cell memory formation after mild COVID-19 (dated by TCRdb to the early 2020s). Describing the broader study: Most TCR sequence clusters were specific to one of the two donors. In a couple of donors, T-cell clones that expanded and contracted after mild COVID-19 were followed by sequencing TCRalpha and TCRbeta repertoires longitudinally. Two young, previously healthy adult volunteers made up the cohort, one male and one female. Study-wide findings and limitations: Balanced CD4/CD8 phenotypes were observed for clones contracting from day 15 to 85, whereas a bias towards CD4+ was observed for a second wave of clones expanding from day 15 to 37. SARS-CoV-2 specificity was not confirmed for the second-wave clones peaking on day 37. Contracting CD4+ clones were located mainly in the CM and EM memory subsets, whereas CD8+ clones were found to be enriched in EMRA. Some responding clones were found in pre-infection memory, which suggests that pre-existing cross-reactive memory T cells took part in the SARS-CoV-2 response. Only a couple of mild cases were covered by the study, and larger cohorts that include severe cases with pre-infection samples were considered necessary.

V is pared back by 3 bases and J by 5 bases, with 11 bases lying between the germline termini. Inclusive of the bounding cysteine and phenylalanine, the CDR3 is 13 residues long. This entry keeps only the CDR3 DNA: 39 bases, framed from base 1. The germline V gene provides CDR1 SGHTA and CDR2 FQGNSA. Of note for this clonotype: It lacks a known antigen. The sample holds no much larger clone one base away, and base qualities are not on file.

Ficoll-Paque density gradient centrifugation was the method used to isolate PBMCs. Sequencing was carried out with an Illumina NovaSeq 6000. Using 5'RACE with constant-segment primers, TCRalpha and TCRbeta cDNA libraries were constructed, with sample barcodes and unique molecular identifiers added in the process. Trizol reagent was used to extract RNA from every sample. The libraries were amplified in two PCR steps, and the second step added a second sample barcode and Illumina TruSeq adapters. Sequencing of the libraries was done on an Illumina NovaSeq, producing 2 x 150 bp paired-end reads. For the original study's pipeline: The reads were demultiplexed and collapsed into UMI-guided consensus sequences using migec v1.2.7. Using mixcr v2.1.11, the UMI consensuses were aligned to TRA and TRB V and J templates and assembled into clonotypes. A clonotype was counted as expanded or contracted only when both edgeR and NoisET called the clonotype significant, with the noise models trained on biological replicates. For edgeR calls, a false discovery rate-adjusted p below 0.01 and a log2 fold-change threshold of 1 were applied. As an exploratory analysis of dynamics, max-normalized trajectories of the 1000 most abundant clonotypes were examined with PCA combined with hierarchical clustering. Each responding clone was given a CD4 or CD8 phenotype based on the CD4+ and CD8+ repertoires, which had been sequenced separately. TCRdb cleaned the public reads at Q25 with fastp, built clones with MiXCR and kept in-frame beta chains. Rows with one shared CDR3 protein collapse into an entry with the most common genes and DNA. TCRdb, not the authors, supplied the V and J calls. The sample records more than 450,000 distinct CDR3 sequences, roughly 18% of which are singletons. Approximately 12% of the sample is in the top ten clones.

The chain uses TRBV7-2 and TRBJ2-7; TRBD2 might be the D gene, on 5 matching bases. The sequence was obtained from an adult woman who had mild COVID-19 (a few samples of this study predate the infection). The sample titles of this study are shuffled in the database, so cell type and time point are left out; the donor was told from shared clones. Source material: PBMCs or a T cell subset sorted from them (not recorded which). The DNA sequence is TGTGCCAGCAGCTTTCTCTTGCGGGACGAGCAGTACTTC. Its amino acids are CASSFLLRDEQYF.